This record concerns one T cell receptor beta chain sequence. Participants' own reports of clinical history determined their cohort assignment. TCRdb keeps only in-frame clones here, not all; method: immunoSEQ multiplex PCR. The sample includes some 430,000 clones, roughly 91% of them seen just once. CDR1 is LGHDT, CDR2 YNNKEL, per germline (reference sequence). Between the trimmed V and J ends, which lost 3 bases and 9 bases, there was a span of 15 bases. The CDR3 has 14 amino acids. The data belong to a study of blood T cell repertoires in COVID-19. This sequence originates from a man aged 18 to 29 who had recovered from COVID-19. The sequencing sample was made of PBMCs or T cells enriched from blood (not recorded which). The chain is built from TRBV3-1 (or the pseudogene TRBV3-2) and TRBJ1-5, with D unclear. CDR3 DNA: TGTGCCAGCAGCCAGGCCCGCGACCGGGGGCCCCAGCATTTT. Translation gives CASSQARDRGPQHF.